The 7 T cell receptor beta chains presented below share a single source sample, sequenced in a study of CD8+CD57+ T cells in acquired aplastic anemia. For sequencing, patients were chosen who had shown expansion of CD8+CD57+ cells by flow cytometry. Template material for TCR beta VDJ and CDR3 profiling consisted of genomic DNA. TCRdb itself ran the reads through MiXCR, one entry per CDR3 protein. The repertoire holds 200,000 to 250,000 distinct CDR3 sequences, approximately 50% seen once, with under 9% in the top ten. The sequencing input was sorted CD4+, CD8+, or CD8+CD57+ T cells (not recorded which) from PBMCs. The source is a human donor with aplastic anemia.

This chain links TRBV20-1 with TRBJ2-7, with TRBD2 matching 13 bases. With V trimmed by 6 bases and J by 0 bases, 11 bases remained unmatched. This CDR3 is built from 17 residues. CDR1 and CDR2 from the germline V gene are DFQATT and SNEGSKA (reference sequence). CDR3 loop: CSATQLAGGLSSYEQYF. The CDR3 DNA reads as TGCAGTGCAACCCAACTAGCGGGAGGGCTGAGCTCCTACGAGCAGTACTTC.

Only one count was recorded for this clonotype. V and J are TRBV5-1 and TRBJ2-1, with D maybe TRBD2 (6 bases). The CDR3 covers 15 residues. Between the trimmed V and J ends, which lost 0 bases and 2 bases, there was a span of 9 bases. Germline V lookup: CDR1 SGHRS, CDR2 YFSETQ. Here the CDR3 reads CASSLDTSPYNEQFF. The CDR3 DNA is TGCGCCAGCAGCTTGGATACTAGCCCCTACAATGAGCAGTTCTTC.

The chain has TRBV7-2 and TRBJ2-1; 13 bases line up with TRBD2. The V segment lost 8 bases and the J segment 0 bases; nucleotides outside the gene matches: 13. The CDR3 has 19 amino acids. From germline, CDR1 is SGHTA and CDR2 FQGNSA. The CDR3 DNA is TGTGCCAGCTACGAATCCGGGACTAGCGGGATGGTCTCCTACAATGAGCAGTTCTTC. Its translation: CASYESGTSGMVSYNEQFF. Filled out from reference TRBV7-2 and TRBJ2-1, the complete variable domain reads GAGVSQSPSNKVTEKGKDVELRCDPISGHTALYWYRQSLGQGLEFLIYFQGNSAPDKSGLPSDRFSAERTGGSVSTLTIQRTQQEDSAVYLCASYESGTSGMVSYNEQFFGPGTRLTVL.

This clonotype was observed many times. The chain employs TRBV4-2 and TRBJ2-7; D is perhaps TRBD2 (6 bases). The germline V gene encodes CDR1 LGHNA and CDR2 YNFKEQ. The CDR3 is 15 amino acids. V lost 0 bases to trimming and J lost 4 bases, with 13 bases between them. The CDR3 coding sequence is TGTGCCAGCAGCCAAGACTACGGGACTGCATACGAGCAGTACTTC. Translating gives CASSQDYGTAYEQYF.

Points on this clonotype: A much larger clone differs by one base, so this may be a read error. The CDR3 reads CASRGGGDNTQCF. Written as DNA, the CDR3 is TGTGCCAGCCGGGGGGGAGGGGATAATACGCAGTGTTTT. The chain combines TRBV7-9 with TRBJ2-3; 8 bases line up with TRBD2. Germline lookup yields CDR1 SEHNR and CDR2 FQNEAQ (reference sequence). This CDR3 is 13 amino acids long. The complete variable domain, with remaining parts taken from reference TRBV7-9 and TRBJ2-3, reads DTGVSQNPRHKITKRGQNVTFRCDPISEHNRLYWYRQTLGQGPEFLTYFQNEAQLEKSRLLSDRFSAERPKGSFSTLEIQRTEQGDSAMYLCASRGGGDNTQCFGPGTRLTVL.

V gene TRBV2 combines with J gene TRBJ2-3; D is unclear. The CDR3 runs to 18 residues. Germline V CDR1 and CDR2: SNHLY, FYNNEI. V was shortened by 5 bases and J by 3 bases, with 24 bases between the two germline ends. In nucleotides, the CDR3 is TGTGCCAGCAGTCTCCACTTTTTCTCTCTAGATATGACAGATACGCAGTATTTT. This sequence encodes CASSLHFFSLDMTDTQYF.

This clonotype was detected ten times or more. The V gene is TRBV20-1, the J gene TRBJ2-7; D gene uncertain. V lost 3 bases and J 6 bases, leaving 12 bases between the germline ends. This CDR3 has 12 residues. The germline V gene has CDR1 DFQATT and CDR2 SNEGSKA (reference sequence). CDR3 DNA sequence: TGCAGTGCTAGTTTCCAGGCAGCCGAGCAGTACTTC. Its protein is CSASFQAAEQYF.